Shown below are 2 T cell receptor beta chains from a single sample sequenced in a study of CD8 T cell repertoires and HIV-1 epitope variants. The method was immunoSEQ multiplex PCR; TCRdb's version includes in-frame clones alone and lacks a portion of them. The sample shows about 5,100 clones, 66% of them seen only once. For these receptors, no antigen is known. The sequenced sample was cultured CD8+ T cells derived from PBMCs. These receptors were taken from a male donor with HIV.

This clone occurred a few times. The chain uses TRBV28 and TRBJ2-7; D gene unclear. CDR1 is MDHEN, CDR2 SYDVKM, per germline. V lost 7 bases to trimming and J lost 3 bases, with 7 bases between them. The CDR3 totals 11 residues. The CDR3 loop reads CASTPGYEQYF. For the CDR3, the DNA is TGTGCCAGCACCCCAGGCTACGAGCAGTACTTC. The full variable domain, with the rest looked up from reference TRBV28 and TRBJ2-7, is DVKVTQSSRYLVKRTGEKVFLECVQDMDHENMFWYRQDPGLGLRLIYFSYDVKMKEKGDIPEGYSVSREKKERFSLILESASTNQTSMYLCASTPGYEQYFGPGTRLTVT.

This chain links TRBV30 with TRBJ1-5, with 11 bases fitting TRBD1. Per germline, CDR1 GTSNPN and CDR2 SVGIG (reference sequence). This CDR3 contains 16 residues. The V segment lost 5 bases and the J segment 1 base; nucleotides outside the gene matches: 7. CDR3 sequence reads: CAWARDRGTSNQPQHF. The CDR3 DNA follows: TGTGCCTGGGCCCGGGACAGGGGGACAAGCAATCAGCCCCAGCATTTT.